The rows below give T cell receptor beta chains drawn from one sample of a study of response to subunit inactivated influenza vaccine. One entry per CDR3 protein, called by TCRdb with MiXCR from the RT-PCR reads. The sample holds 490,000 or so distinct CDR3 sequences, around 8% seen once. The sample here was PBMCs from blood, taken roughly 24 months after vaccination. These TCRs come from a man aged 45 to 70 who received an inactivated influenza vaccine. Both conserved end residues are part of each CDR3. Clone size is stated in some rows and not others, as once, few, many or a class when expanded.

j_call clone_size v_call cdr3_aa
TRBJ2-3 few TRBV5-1 CASSLAGYLTDTQYF
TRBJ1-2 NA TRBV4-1 CASSQDRARSYGYTF
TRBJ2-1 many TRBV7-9 CASSLAIPSYNEQFF
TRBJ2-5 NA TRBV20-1 CCAQTSGTKETQYF
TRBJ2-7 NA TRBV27 CASSPLASGREAQYF
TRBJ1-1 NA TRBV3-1 CASSQQLESEAFF
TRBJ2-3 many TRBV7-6 CASSLVAGASTDTQYF
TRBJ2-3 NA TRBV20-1 CRARVRASTDTQYF
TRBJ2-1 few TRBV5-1 CASRLDRGLFNEQFF
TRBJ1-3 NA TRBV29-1 CSVSDRGAGNTIYF
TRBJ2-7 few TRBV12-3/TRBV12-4 CASSSSRGLQYF
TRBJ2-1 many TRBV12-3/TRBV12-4 CASSLFTNNEQFF
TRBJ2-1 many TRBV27 CASSFPGTANDEQFF
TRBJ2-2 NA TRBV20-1 CSARGSRAAGELFF
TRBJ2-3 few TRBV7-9 CASSTPRGPPLAQYF
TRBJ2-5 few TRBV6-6 CASCSRGETQYF
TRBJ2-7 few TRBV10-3 CAAKLALSSYEQYF
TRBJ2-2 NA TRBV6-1 CASSPTGRSGELFF
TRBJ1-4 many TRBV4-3 CASSQDSGAGEKLFF
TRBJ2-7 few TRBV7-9 CASSLAVGGAYEQYF
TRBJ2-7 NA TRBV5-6 CASSLRGLAGNEQYF
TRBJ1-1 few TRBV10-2 CASRLQGGTEAFF
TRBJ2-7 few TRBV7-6 CASSDVAGPGEQYF
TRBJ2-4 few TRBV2 CASSEGQNAKNIQYF
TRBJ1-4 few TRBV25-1 CASSEFKGGNEKLFF
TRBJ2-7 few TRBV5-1 CASSPGTDSREQYF
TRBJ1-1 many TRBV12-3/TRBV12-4 CASSADWASQAFF
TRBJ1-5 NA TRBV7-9 CASSLRGGEGQPQHF
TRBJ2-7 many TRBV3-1 CASQRGGSYEQYF
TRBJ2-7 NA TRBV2 CASAGDAAYEQYF
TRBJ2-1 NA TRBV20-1 CSARKGNEQFF
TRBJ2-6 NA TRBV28 CASSWGHSGANVLTF
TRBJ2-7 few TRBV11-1 CASSKNADMTYEQYF
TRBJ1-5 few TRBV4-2 CASSQELYQPQHF
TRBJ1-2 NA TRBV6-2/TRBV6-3 CASGSNIGGLYGYTF
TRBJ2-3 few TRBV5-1 CASSLAEDPATDTQYF
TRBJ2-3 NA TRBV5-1 CASSPLAGGLRDTQYF
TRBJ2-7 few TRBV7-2 CASSLGGGQVNEQYF
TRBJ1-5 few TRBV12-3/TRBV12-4 CASSLSFSNKPQHF
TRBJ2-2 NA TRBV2 CASIVSGRGTGELFF
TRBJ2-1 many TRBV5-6 CASSLQGLFAYNEQFF
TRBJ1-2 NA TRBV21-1 CASSPGGSLKPGGNYGYTF
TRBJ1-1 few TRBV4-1 CASSQDSGTEAFF
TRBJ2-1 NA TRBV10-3 CAIKGGGQGAGEQFF
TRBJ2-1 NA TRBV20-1 CSAIKDSYNEQFF
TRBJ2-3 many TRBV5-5 CASSFSGAPTDTQYF
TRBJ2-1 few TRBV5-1 CASSSAGLLHSWGQFF
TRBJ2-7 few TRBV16 CASSPTRGQAYEQYF
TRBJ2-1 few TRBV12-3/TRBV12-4 CASTTLAGVYNEQFF
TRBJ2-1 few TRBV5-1 CASSATTSGGPNEQFF
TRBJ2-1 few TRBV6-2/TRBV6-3 CASRTSGSRNEQFF
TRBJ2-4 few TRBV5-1 CASSSLAGGIRNIQYF
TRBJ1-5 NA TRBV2 CASSGDRVLQPQHF
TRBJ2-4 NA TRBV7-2 CASSIQKNIQYF
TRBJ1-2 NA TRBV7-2 CASSLETRSYGYTF
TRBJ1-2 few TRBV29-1 CSVGDSRYYGYTF
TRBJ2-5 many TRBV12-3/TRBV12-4 CASSLGNAETQYF
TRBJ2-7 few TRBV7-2 CASSKTSGSSYEQYF